This TCR beta chain was sequenced during a study of blood T cells in healthy people across ages. The second PCR ran about 6 to 11 cycles with a sample-barcoded 5' primer and J-beta primers. TCRdb re-analysed the 5' RACE reads in MiXCR, keeping a single row per CDR3 protein. The table includes fewer than 2 million distinct CDR3 sequences, more than 35% detected once. CDR3 length equals 18 residues. Each donor supplied roughly 10 milliliters of peripheral blood. This clonotype was counted only a few times. The clonotype originates from a human donor in good health. The material sequenced was blood. The V and J genes are TRBV21-1 and TRBJ2-5; the D segment call TRBD1 is taken from the table without a DNA check. TRBV21-1 represents a pseudogene. Here the CDR3 DNA reads TGTGCCAGCAGCAAAGATAAGGGTCAGGACAGGAGGCAAGAGACCCAGTACTTC. The encoded protein is CASSKDKGQDRRQETQYF.